The 10 T cell receptor beta chains in this list originate from one sample, sequenced in a study of T-cell reconstitution after alpha-beta-depleted transplantation in children listed by TCRdb under 2016. The method behind the library was PCR. The data were produced on an Illumina HiSeq 2500. TCR library preparation used molecular barcoding, with unique molecular identifiers applied to normalize quantification of the TCRbeta repertoire. TCRdb passed the public sequencing reads through fastp at Q25 and MiXCR, retaining productive beta sequences. Each entry is one CDR3 protein sequence, shown with its most common DNA and genes. The sample table lists around 680,000 distinct CDR3 sequences, approximately 17% of them with a count of one. Together, the top ten hold approximately 1% of the sample. Specimen: PBMCs from the stem cell graft donor, collected from the stem cell graft. These receptors all stem from a human donor who donated a stem cell graft to a child with acute myeloid leukemia.

This clonotype was detected ten times or more. The V and J genes are TRBV12-3 or TRBV12-4 and TRBJ2-7, with 9 positions matching TRBD1. V lost 5 bases and J lost 5; bases outside the gene matches: 16. The CDR3 extends over 17 amino acids. The CDR3 region has the DNA TGTGCCAGCAGTCCACGGACAGGGGACCCTACAGGCGACGAGCAGTACTTC. This gives the protein CASSPRTGDPTGDEQYF.

The chain employs TRBV11-2 and TRBJ2-5; 14 bases fit TRBD2. This CDR3 has 18 amino acids. Per the germline V gene, CDR1 is SGHAT and CDR2 is FQNNGV. J was trimmed by 4 bases and V by 4 bases; bases with no gene match: 11. The CDR3 DNA reads TGTGCCAGCAGCTCGGGACTAGCGGGGGCGCTTGGAGCAGAGACCCAGTACTTC. Protein: CASSSGLAGALGAETQYF.

This clonotype was seen only a few times. The chain has TRBV12-3 or TRBV12-4 and TRBJ1-3; D is unclear. V lost 6 bases, J lost 4 bases, and 7 bases lay in between. This CDR3 spans 12 amino acids. CDR3 sequence: CASSPRGNTIYF. The CDR3 DNA is TGTGCCAGCAGCCCCCGGGGAAACACCATATATTTT.

This clonotype has ten or more counts. This rearrangement joins TRBV20-1 to TRBJ1-5; D is undetermined. With 3 bases removed from V and 2 bases from J, the gap between germline ends came to 5 bases. Germline CDR1 is DFQATT and CDR2 is SNEGSKA (reference sequence). The CDR3 runs to 12 residues. This CDR3 reads CSARLGNQPQHF. The CDR3 bases are TGCAGTGCTAGGTTGGGCAATCAGCCCCAGCATTTT.

The chain combines TRBV3-1 with TRBJ1-6; D is undetermined. CDR1 and CDR2 from the germline V gene are LGHDT and YNNKEL (reference sequence). The CDR3 contains 15 residues. V lost 0 bases and J 9 bases, leaving 12 bases between the germline ends. The CDR3 nucleotides read TGTGCCAGCAGCCAAGATACTGGTTTTTTTTCACCCCTCCACTTT. Protein: CASSQDTGFFSPLHF.

This clonotype was seen repeatedly, ten times or more. V usage is TRBV29-1 and J usage is TRBJ2-3; 7 bases fit TRBD2. With V trimmed by 1 base and J by 1 base, 5 bases remained unmatched. Germline lookup yields CDR1 SQVTM and CDR2 ANQGSEA. The length of the CDR3 is 15 residues. CDR3: CSVEAWLAGTDTQYF. The CDR3 DNA sequence: TGCAGCGTTGAAGCTTGGCTAGCGGGCACAGATACGCAGTATTTT.

A remark on this clonotype: Sequence at one end of the junction differs from germline and may be a read error. The chain combines TRBV4-3 with TRBJ1-1, with 9 nucleotides matching TRBD1. Per germline, CDR1 LGHNA and CDR2 YSLEER. CDR3 length equals 15 residues. The CDR3 is CASSQGTGRNAEAFF. In DNA form, the CDR3 reads TGCGCCAGCAGCCAGGGGACAGGGAGGAACGCTGAAGCTTTCTTT.

This clonotype was seen only a few times. CDR3 coding DNA: TGCGCCAGCAGCCAAGAGGGCAGAACTGGAAACACCATATATTTT. Residues: CASSQEGRTGNTIYF. The chain joins TRBV4-1 to TRBJ1-3; D gene ambiguous. Trimming left V 0 bases short and J 2 bases short, with 8 bases between. This CDR3 has 15 residues. Germline V gene lookup returns CDR1 MGHRA and CDR2 YSYEKL.

This clonotype has ten or more counts. The genes are TRBV12-3 or TRBV12-4 and TRBJ1-6; D gene unclear. The CDR3 runs to 12 residues. V was clipped by 5 bases and J by 10 bases, with 9 bases between them. As DNA, the CDR3 is TGTGCCAGCAGTGTAAGAGAATCACCCCTCCACTTT. Its protein product is CASSVRESPLHF.

Remarks on this clonotype: Since a much larger clone is just one base distant, this may be a read error. The genes are TRBV20-1 and TRBJ2-1; TRBD2 aligns across 13 bases. Germline V gives CDR1 DFQATT, CDR2 SNEGSKA (reference sequence). The CDR3 totals 18 residues. CDR3 in amino acids: CCARDRTSGGTAWDEQFF. CDR3 DNA: TGCTGTGCTAGAGACCGGACTAGCGGGGGAACGGCGTGGGATGAGCAGTTCTTC.